This TCR beta chain comes out of a study of CD8 T cells in Susac syndrome. Study as a whole: Each patient with Susac syndrome, at the time of blood draw, was therapy-naive, on corticosteroids, or on intravenous immunoglobulin alone.

Patients with Susac syndrome met the recently defined diagnostic criteria for definite or probable disease. Germline CDR1 and CDR2: SEHNR and FQNEAQ (reference sequence). There are 17 residues in the CDR3. The ends lost 3 bases at V and 0 bases at J; junction bases unmatched: 7. The authors reverse transcribed about 0.5 to 1 ug RNA with random hexamers. Multiplex PCR with immunoSEQ amplified the TCR beta CDR3 across 54 Vbeta and 13 Jbeta. TCRdb reprocessed the immunoSEQ multiplex PCR reads with MiXCR, giving one entry per CDR3 protein. This table holds about 120,000 distinct CDR3 sequences, around 94% found once.

What was sequenced was CD8+ T cells from PBMCs. This TCR came from a human donor with Susac syndrome. The chain has TRBV7-9 and TRBJ2-7, with 11 positions matching TRBD2. The CDR3 DNA reads TGTGCCAGCAGCTTTCGGACTAGCGGGCCGAGCTCCTACGAGCAGTACTTC. It encodes CASSFRTSGPSSYEQYF.